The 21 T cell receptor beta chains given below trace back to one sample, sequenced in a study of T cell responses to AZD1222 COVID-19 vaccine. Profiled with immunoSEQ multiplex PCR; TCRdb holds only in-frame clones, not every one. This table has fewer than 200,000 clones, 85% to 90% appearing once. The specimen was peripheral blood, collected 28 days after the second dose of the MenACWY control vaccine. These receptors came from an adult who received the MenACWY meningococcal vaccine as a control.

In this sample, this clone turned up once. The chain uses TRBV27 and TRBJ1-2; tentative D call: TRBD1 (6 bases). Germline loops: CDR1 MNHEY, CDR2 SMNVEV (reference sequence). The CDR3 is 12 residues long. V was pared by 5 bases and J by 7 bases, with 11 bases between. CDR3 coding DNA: TGTGCCAGCAGTCCCGACAGGCGTGGCTACACCTTC. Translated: CASSPDRRGYTF.

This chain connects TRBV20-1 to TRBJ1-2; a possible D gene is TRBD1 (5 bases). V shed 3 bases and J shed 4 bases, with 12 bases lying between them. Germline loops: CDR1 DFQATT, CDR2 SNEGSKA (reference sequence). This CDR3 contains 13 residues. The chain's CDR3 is CSASSNTGYGYTF. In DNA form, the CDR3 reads TGCAGTGCTAGTAGTAATACAGGCTATGGCTACACCTTC.

This chain's CDR3 is CAWGGSQAGEQFF. The CDR3 region has the DNA TGTGCCTGGGGGGGGTCCCAGGCCGGGGAGCAGTTCTTC. The gene calls are TRBV30 and TRBJ2-1; a weak D match, TRBD2 (6 bases). Germline CDR1 and CDR2: GTSNPN and SVGIG (reference sequence). The V end was cut by 5 bases, the J end by 10 bases, with 18 bases between. CDR3 length: 13 residues. Looking up the rest from reference TRBV30 and TRBJ2-1 gives the full variable domain: SQTIHQWPATLVQPVGSPLSLECTVEGTSNPNLYWYRQAAGRGLQLLFYSVGIGQISSEVPQNLSASRPQDRQFILSSKKLLLSDSGFYLCAWGGSQAGEQFFGPGTRLTVL.

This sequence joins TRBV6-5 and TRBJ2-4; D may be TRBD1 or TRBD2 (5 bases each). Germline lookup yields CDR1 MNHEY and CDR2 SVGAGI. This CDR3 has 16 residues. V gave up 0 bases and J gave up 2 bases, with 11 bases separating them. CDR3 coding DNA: TGTGCCAGCAGTTACTCCTTTGGGGGATCCAAAAACATTCAGTACTTC. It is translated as CASSYSFGGSKNIQYF.

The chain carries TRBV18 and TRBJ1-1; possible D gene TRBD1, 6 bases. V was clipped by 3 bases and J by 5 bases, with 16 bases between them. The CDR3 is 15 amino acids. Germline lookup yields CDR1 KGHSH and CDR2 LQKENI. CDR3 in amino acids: CASSPRGPPETEAFF. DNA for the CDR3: TGTGCCAGCTCACCCAGGGGTCCCCCCGAAACTGAAGCTTTCTTT.

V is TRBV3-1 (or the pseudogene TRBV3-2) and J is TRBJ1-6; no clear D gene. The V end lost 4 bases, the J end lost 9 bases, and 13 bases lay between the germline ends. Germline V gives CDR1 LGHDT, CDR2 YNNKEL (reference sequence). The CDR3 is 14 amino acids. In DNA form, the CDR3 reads TGTGCCAGCAGCCCCCCGCGCGGAGGTTCACCCCTCCACTTT. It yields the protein CASSPPRGGSPLHF.

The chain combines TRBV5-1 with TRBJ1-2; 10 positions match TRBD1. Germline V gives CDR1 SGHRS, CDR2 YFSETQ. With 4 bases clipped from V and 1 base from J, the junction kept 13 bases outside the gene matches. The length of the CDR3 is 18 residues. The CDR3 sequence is CASSGKTGQGNINYGYTF. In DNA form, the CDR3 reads TGCGCCAGCAGCGGGAAGACGGGACAGGGGAACATTAACTATGGCTACACCTTC. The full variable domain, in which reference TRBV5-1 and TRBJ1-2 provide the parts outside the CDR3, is KAGVTQTPRYLIKTRGQQVTLSCSPISGHRSVSWYQQTPGQGLQFLFEYFSETQRNKGNFPGRFSGRQFSNSRSEMNVSTLELGDSALYLCASSGKTGQGNINYGYTFGSGTRLTVV.

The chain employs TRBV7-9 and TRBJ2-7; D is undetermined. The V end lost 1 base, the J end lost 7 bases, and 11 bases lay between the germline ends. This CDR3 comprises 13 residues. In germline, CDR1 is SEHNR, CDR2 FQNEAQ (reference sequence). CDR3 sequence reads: CASSLVLSVEQYF. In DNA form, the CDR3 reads TGTGCCAGCAGCTTAGTTCTCTCGGTTGAGCAGTACTTC.

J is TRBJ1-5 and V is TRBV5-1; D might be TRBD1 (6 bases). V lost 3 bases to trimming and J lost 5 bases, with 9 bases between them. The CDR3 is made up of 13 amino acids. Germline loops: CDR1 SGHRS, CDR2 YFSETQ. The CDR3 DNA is TGCGCCAGCAGCTACGAGGGGGATCAGCCCCAGCATTTT. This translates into CASSYEGDQPQHF. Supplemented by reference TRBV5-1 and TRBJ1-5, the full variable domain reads KAGVTQTPRYLIKTRGQQVTLSCSPISGHRSVSWYQQTPGQGLQFLFEYFSETQRNKGNFPGRFSGRQFSNSRSEMNVSTLELGDSALYLCASSYEGDQPQHFGDGTRLSIL.

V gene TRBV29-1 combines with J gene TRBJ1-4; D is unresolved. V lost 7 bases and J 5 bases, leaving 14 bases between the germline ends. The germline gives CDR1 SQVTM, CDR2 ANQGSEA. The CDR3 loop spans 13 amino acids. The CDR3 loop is CSASDGLNEKLFF. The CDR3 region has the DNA TGCAGCGCCTCGGACGGACTAAATGAAAAACTGTTTTTT.

CDR3 region: CSTRWGVTDTQYF. CDR3 sequence (DNA): TGCAGCACCCGGTGGGGTGTCACAGATACGCAGTATTTT. The rearrangement links TRBV29-1 to TRBJ2-3; D unresolved. Germline values: CDR1 SQVTM, CDR2 ANQGSEA. Trimming stripped 8 bases from V and 2 bases from J, with 14 bases between. This CDR3 is 13 amino acids long.

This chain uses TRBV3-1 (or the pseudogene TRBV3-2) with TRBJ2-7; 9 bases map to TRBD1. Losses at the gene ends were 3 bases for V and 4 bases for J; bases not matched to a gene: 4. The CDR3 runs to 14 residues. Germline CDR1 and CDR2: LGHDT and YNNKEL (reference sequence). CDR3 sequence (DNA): TGTGCCAGCAGCCAGGGGGACAGGGAATACGAGCAGTACTTC. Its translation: CASSQGDREYEQYF.

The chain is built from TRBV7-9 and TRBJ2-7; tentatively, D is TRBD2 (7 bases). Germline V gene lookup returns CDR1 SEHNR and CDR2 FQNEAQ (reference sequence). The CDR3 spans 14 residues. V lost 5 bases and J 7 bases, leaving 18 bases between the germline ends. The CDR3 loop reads CASSGRGAPGEQYF. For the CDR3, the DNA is TGTGCCAGCAGCGGACGGGGGGCCCCCGGTGAGCAGTACTTC.

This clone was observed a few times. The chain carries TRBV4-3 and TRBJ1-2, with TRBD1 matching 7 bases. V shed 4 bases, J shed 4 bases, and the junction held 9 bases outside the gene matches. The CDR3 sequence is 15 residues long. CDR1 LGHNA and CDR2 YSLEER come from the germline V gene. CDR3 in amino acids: CASSREQGLGYGYTF. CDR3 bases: TGCGCCAGCAGCCGAGAACAGGGGTTGGGCTATGGCTACACCTTC.

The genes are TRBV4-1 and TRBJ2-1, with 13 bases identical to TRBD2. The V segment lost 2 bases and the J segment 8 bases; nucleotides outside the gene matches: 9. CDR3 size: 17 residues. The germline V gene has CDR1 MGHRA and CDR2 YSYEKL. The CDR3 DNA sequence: TGCGCCAGCAGCCAATTCCATGGGACTAGCGGGACCGATGAGCAGTTCTTC. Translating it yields CASSQFHGTSGTDEQFF.

The CDR3 bases are TGTGCCAGTAGTATAGGGGCGGGGTCCTACGAGCAGTACTTC. Its protein product is CASSIGAGSYEQYF. The chain combines TRBV19 with TRBJ2-7, with D possibly TRBD2 on 6 matching bases. V dropped 1 base and J dropped 1 base, with 8 bases sitting between them. The CDR3 covers 14 residues. Germline V lookup: CDR1 LNHDA, CDR2 SQIVND (reference sequence).

CDR3 in amino acids: CASSLEQGTEAFF. CDR3 nucleotides: TGTGCCAGCAGTTTAGAACAGGGAACTGAAGCTTTCTTT. The chain has TRBV28 and TRBJ1-1, with D possibly being TRBD1 (6 bases). Germline CDR1 is MDHEN and CDR2 is SYDVKM. The CDR3 length is 13 residues. Deletions cut 2 bases from V and 5 bases from J, with 9 bases between.

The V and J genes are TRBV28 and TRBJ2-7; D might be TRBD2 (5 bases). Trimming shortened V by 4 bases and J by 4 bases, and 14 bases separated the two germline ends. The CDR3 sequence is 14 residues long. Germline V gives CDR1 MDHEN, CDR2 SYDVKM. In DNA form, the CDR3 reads TGTGCCAGCAGTTCCCCTCCGGAGGCTTACGAGCAGTACTTC. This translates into CASSSPPEAYEQYF.

The CDR3 coding sequence is TGTGCCAGCAGCTTTGGGGCGGGAGGGGGCTACGAGCAGTACTTC. It yields the protein CASSFGAGGGYEQYF. This chain uses TRBV7-2 with TRBJ2-7; 9 nucleotides line up with TRBD2. With V trimmed by 3 bases and J by 3 bases, 6 bases remained unmatched. The CDR3 extends over 15 amino acids. The germline CDR1 and CDR2 sequences are SGHTA and FQGNSA.

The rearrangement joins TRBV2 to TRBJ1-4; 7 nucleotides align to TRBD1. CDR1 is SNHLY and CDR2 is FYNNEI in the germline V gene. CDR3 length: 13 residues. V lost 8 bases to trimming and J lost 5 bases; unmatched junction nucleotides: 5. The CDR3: CASHRDRNEKLFF. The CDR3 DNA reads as TGTGCCAGCCACCGGGACAGAAATGAAAAACTGTTTTTT. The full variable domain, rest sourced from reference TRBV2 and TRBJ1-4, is EPEVTQTPSHQVTQMGQEVILRCVPISNHLYFYWYRQILGQKVEFLVSFYNNEISEKSEIFDDQFSVERPDGSNFTLKIRSTKLEDSAMYFCASHRDRNEKLFFGSGTQLSVL.

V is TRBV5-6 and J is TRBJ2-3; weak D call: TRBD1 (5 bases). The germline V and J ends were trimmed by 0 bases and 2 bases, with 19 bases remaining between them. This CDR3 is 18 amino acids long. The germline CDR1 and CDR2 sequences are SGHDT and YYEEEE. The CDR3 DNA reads TGTGCCAGCAGCTTGGCCATATCCAGGGCCTATTCCACAGATACGCAGTATTTT. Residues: CASSLAISRAYSTDTQYF.